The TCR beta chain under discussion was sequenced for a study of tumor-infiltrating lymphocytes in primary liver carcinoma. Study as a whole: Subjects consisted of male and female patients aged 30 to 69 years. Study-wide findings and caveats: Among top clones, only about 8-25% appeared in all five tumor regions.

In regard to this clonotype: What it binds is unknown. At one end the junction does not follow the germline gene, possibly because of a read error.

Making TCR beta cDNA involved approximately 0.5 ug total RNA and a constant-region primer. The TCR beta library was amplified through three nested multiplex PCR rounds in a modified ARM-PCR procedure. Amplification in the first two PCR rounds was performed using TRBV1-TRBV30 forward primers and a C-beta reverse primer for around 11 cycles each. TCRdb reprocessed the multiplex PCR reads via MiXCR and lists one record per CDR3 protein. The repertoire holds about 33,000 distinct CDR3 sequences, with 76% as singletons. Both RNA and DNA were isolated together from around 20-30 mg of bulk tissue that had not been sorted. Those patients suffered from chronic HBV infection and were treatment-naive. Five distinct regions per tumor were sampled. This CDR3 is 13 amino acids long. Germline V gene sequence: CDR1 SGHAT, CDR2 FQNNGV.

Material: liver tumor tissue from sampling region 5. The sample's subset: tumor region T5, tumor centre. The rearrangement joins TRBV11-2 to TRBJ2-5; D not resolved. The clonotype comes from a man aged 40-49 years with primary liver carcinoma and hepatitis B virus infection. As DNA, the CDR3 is TGTGCTGGCAGCTTAGTTCTGGAAGAGATCCAGTACTTC. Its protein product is CAGSLVLEEIQYF.